One sample yielded the 5 T cell receptor beta chains listed below, sequenced in a study of T cells in Graves' hyperthyroidism and ophthalmopathy. The TCR beta CDR3 regions underwent amplification using RNA transcripts as the source. HTBI primers were employed in a first-round RT-PCR of the TCR CDR3. Via MiXCR, TCRdb re-called the multiplex PCR reads, giving one row per CDR3 protein. The table lists hundreds of thousands of distinct CDR3 sequences, about 15% of them singletons. The sample taken for sequencing was blood. These receptor sequences come from a man between 18 and 29 years old with Graves' ophthalmopathy.

A few counts support this clonotype. The chain couples TRBV28 to TRBJ1-2, with 9 bases lining up with TRBD1. V lost 6 bases to trimming and J lost 2 bases; unmatched junction nucleotides: 4. The CDR3 covers 14 residues. Germline values: CDR1 MDHEN, CDR2 SYDVKM. For the CDR3, the DNA is TGTGCCAGCAGAGTGACAGGGGGAAACTATGGCTACACCTTC. It specifies CASRVTGGNYGYTF.

The rearrangement uses TRBV20-1 and TRBJ2-7; TRBD2 matches 7 bases. V lost 6 bases, J lost 5 bases, and 10 bases stayed unmatched. CDR1 is DFQATT and CDR2 is SNEGSKA in the germline V gene (reference sequence). The CDR3 loop spans 13 amino acids. Written as DNA, the CDR3 is TGCAGTGCGGGAGGGACGTTCTTGGACGAGCAGTACTTC. Protein product: CSAGGTFLDEQYF.

The V and J genes are TRBV20-1 and TRBJ2-1; 12 nucleotides line up with TRBD2. The CDR3 spans 13 residues. Losses at the gene ends were 5 bases for V and 6 bases for J; bases not matched to a gene: 2. Per germline, CDR1 DFQATT and CDR2 SNEGSKA (reference sequence). CDR3 region: CSAPSGRVNEQFF. The DNA of the CDR3 is TGCAGTGCTCCTAGCGGGAGGGTCAATGAGCAGTTCTTC.

Ten or more counts support this clonotype. The rearrangement links TRBV6-1 to TRBJ1-2; D possibly corresponds to TRBD1 (5 bases). Germline CDR1 and CDR2: MNHNS and SASEGT. The CDR3 extends over 14 amino acids. With 5 bases removed from V and 0 bases from J, the gap between germline ends came to 10 bases. CDR3 protein: CASSTGTANYGYTF. The CDR3 coding sequence is TGTGCCAGCAGTACTGGGACGGCTAACTATGGCTACACCTTC.

This clonotype was found many times. V gene TRBV2 combines with J gene TRBJ2-7; D uncertain. This CDR3 has 14 amino acids. V lost 6 bases, J lost 0 bases, and 12 bases lay in between. Germline V gene data show CDR1 as SNHLY and CDR2 as FYNNEI. In DNA form, the CDR3 reads TGTGCCAGCAGCTTACTTGGATTCTCCTACGAGCAGTACTTC. It is translated as CASSLLGFSYEQYF.